The rows below give T cell receptor beta chains drawn from one sample of a study of blood T cell repertoires in COVID-19. Measured with immunoSEQ multiplex PCR; TCRdb has only the in-frame clones, and not every one. This table has around 190,000 clones, approximately 83% appearing once. Source material: peripheral blood. The receptors were sampled from a human donor in a cohort sampled during active COVID-19. CDR3s include the opening cysteine and the closing phenylalanine or tryptophan. The order of the fields is V gene, J gene, CDR3 length, CDR3 protein.

V gene: TRBV12-3/TRBV12-4
J gene: TRBJ2-1
CDR3 length: 12
CDR3 protein: CASSLGGIEQFF

V gene: TRBV7-2
J gene: TRBJ1-5
CDR3 length: 14
CDR3 protein: CASSFGEGRQPQHF

V gene: TRBV5-6
J gene: TRBJ1-5
CDR3 length: 15
CDR3 protein: CASSPDRLPNQPQHF

V gene: TRBV18
J gene: TRBJ1-4
CDR3 length: 15
CDR3 protein: CASSPLGANNEKLFF

V gene: TRBV5-4
J gene: TRBJ1-3
CDR3 length: 15
CDR3 protein: CASSRDSSSGNTIYF

V gene: TRBV4-1
J gene: TRBJ2-2
CDR3 length: 16
CDR3 protein: CASSQELRTNTGELFF

V gene: TRBV19
J gene: TRBJ1-6
CDR3 length: 15
CDR3 protein: CASRTRGQANSPLHF

V gene: TRBV7-2
J gene: TRBJ2-1
CDR3 length: 13
CDR3 protein: CASSLGPSGAQFF

V gene: TRBV15
J gene: TRBJ2-7
CDR3 length: 14
CDR3 protein: CANYYPDSSYEQYF

V gene: TRBV30
J gene: TRBJ1-1
CDR3 length: 15
CDR3 protein: CAWSVQGTHRVEAFF

V gene: TRBV4-2
J gene: TRBJ2-7
CDR3 length: 15
CDR3 protein: CASSQDSGRTPWQYF

V gene: TRBV19
J gene: TRBJ1-1
CDR3 length: 13
CDR3 protein: CASIPPTDRGAFF

V gene: TRBV9
J gene: TRBJ2-1
CDR3 length: 15
CDR3 protein: CASSISGTAYNEQFF